This is a list of T cell receptor beta chains from one sample in a study of T cells in localized non-small cell lung cancer. The data were produced by immunoSEQ multiplex PCR, yet TCRdb's version contains in-frame clones alone and is incomplete. The profile covers 3,300 or so clones, with 42% appearing a single time and 15% to 18% taken by the ten largest. This sample comprised lung tumor tissue, obtained before any cancer treatment. These receptors were obtained from a male donor aged 60 or over with stage I lung adenocarcinoma. The CDR3 runs from the conserved cysteine through the conserved F or W. D genes are given only for firm matches. Expanded clones get a size class; other rows say once, few or many, or leave the size out.

J gene	clone size	D gene	V gene	CDR3 DNA	CDR3 protein
TRBJ1-1	hyperexpanded	.	TRBV11-3	TGTGCCAGCAGCTTGGCCTGGGTTTCAACTGAAGCTTTCTTT	CASSLAWVSTEAFF
TRBJ1-4	.	.	TRBV19	TGTGCCAGTAGCCCCCTTAGAAGGGGGAAGCGGGCGAAGGGGGAAAAACTGTTTTTT	CASSPLRRGKRAKGEKLFF
TRBJ2-1	few	.	TRBV29-1	TGCAGCGCCCAATCCCCCCTGACAGGGAGGGTCAATGAGCAGTTCTTC	CSAQSPLTGRVNEQFF
TRBJ2-7	.	.	TRBV18	TGTGCCAGCTCATCTGGTTCGGACGGATTCATATTAGGGCAGTACTTC	CASSSGSDGFILGQYF
TRBJ2-7	few	TRBD1	TRBV12-5	TGTGCTAGTGGGACCGGGACAGGGTTCGTCGAGCAGTACTTC	CASGTGTGFVEQYF
TRBJ1-6	.	.	TRBV18	TGTGCCAGCTCGTTGGGCGTCGTTAATTCACCCCTCCACTTT	CASSLGVVNSPLHF
TRBJ2-7	.	.	TRBV14	TGTGCCAGCAGCCCTCATTTGAGTTGGGGGGAGTCCTACGAGCAGTACTTC	CASSPHLSWGESYEQYF
TRBJ1-1	.	.	TRBV6-8	TGTGCCAGCAGTTCTTGGACCTCGGAGACTGAAGCTTTCTTT	CASSSWTSETEAFF
TRBJ2-5	.	.	TRBV9	TGTGCCAGCAGCGTAGGTACCACCACGGAGACCCAGTACTTC	CASSVGTTTETQYF
TRBJ1-5	.	.	TRBV9	TGTGCCAGCAGTGCCGCCGGGGGCAGCAATCAGCCCCAGCATTTT	CASSAAGGSNQPQHF
TRBJ2-7	.	.	TRBV28	TGTGCCAGCAGTTTACCTTCAGGGAGAGGCGAGCAGTACTTC	CASSLPSGRGEQYF
TRBJ1-2	.	.	TRBV19	TGTGCCAGTAGTTCAGTTCAGAGGGGCTCTGGCTACACCTTC	CASSSVQRGSGYTF
TRBJ2-7	.	.	TRBV10-2	TGCGCCAGCAGTGAGTCGGAGGCACGAATCAGGTACTTC	CASSESEARIRYF
TRBJ1-5	medium-sized	TRBD1	TRBV11-3	TGTGCCAGCAGCGGTGACAGGGCGGATCAGCCCCAGCATTTT	CASSGDRADQPQHF
TRBJ2-2	.	.	TRBV6-8	TGTGCCAGCAAGATAATCGGGGGCAACACCGGGGAGCTGTTTTTT	CASKIIGGNTGELFF
TRBJ2-2	.	TRBD1	TRBV18	TGTGCCAGCTCACCACGACAGGGTGGTTACGGGGAGCTGTTTTTT	CASSPRQGGYGELFF
TRBJ1-5	medium-sized	.	TRBV6-8	TGTGCCAGCAGATTCACAGGGAACAATCAGCCCCAGCATTTT	CASRFTGNNQPQHF
TRBJ2-2	.	TRBD2	TRBV11-3	TGTGCCAGCAGCGCCGGGACTAGCTTTGCCGGGGAGCTGTTTTTT	CASSAGTSFAGELFF
TRBJ2-5	.	.	TRBV11-3	TGTGCCAGCAGCTTAGAATCAGGGATACAAGAGACCCAGTACTTC	CASSLESGIQETQYF
TRBJ1-4	few	.	TRBV11-3	TGTGCCAGCAGCTTGGGGTTGGGGAATGAAAAACTGTTTTTT	CASSLGLGNEKLFF
TRBJ2-3	.	.	TRBV5-1	TGCGCCAGCGGGGGGGGACAGACCACAGATACGCAGTATTTT	CASGGGQTTDTQYF
TRBJ2-5	.	TRBD2	TRBV11-3	TGTGCCAGCAAACCGGCGGCTAGCGGGAGGGAGGGGACCCAGTACTTC	CASKPAASGREGTQYF
TRBJ1-5	few	.	TRBV9	TGTGCCAGCAGCGTAGACCCACAGCCCAGCAATCAGCCCCAGCATTTT	CASSVDPQPSNQPQHF
TRBJ1-6	.	.	TRBV10-3	TGTGCCATCAGCCACTCCCCTAATTCACCCCTCCACTTT	CAISHSPNSPLHF
TRBJ2-7	.	.	TRBV11-3	TGTGCCAGCAGCGGAGGGACGCCCAGCTCCTACGAGCAGTACTTC	CASSGGTPSSYEQYF
TRBJ2-5	.	TRBD2	TRBV6-8	TGTGCCAGCAGTGGTCTCGGCGGGAGGGCCCTTGAGACCCAGTACTTC	CASSGLGGRALETQYF
TRBJ1-6	.	.	TRBV28	TGTGCCACCCTCAGTGGGAATTGGTCACCCCTCCACTTT	CATLSGNWSPLHF
TRBJ1-2	few	.	TRBV6-8	TGTGCCAGCAGTCAAAGCGGCAGCTATGGCTACACCTTC	CASSQSGSYGYTF
TRBJ2-2	few	.	TRBV11-3	TGTGCCAGCAGCCTAGTGGGGAACACCGGGGAGCTGTTTTTT	CASSLVGNTGELFF
TRBJ2-7	.	.	TRBV28	TGTGCCAGCAGCCCCCGGAGCGATCTTTCCTACGAGCAGTACTTC	CASSPRSDLSYEQYF
TRBJ1-5	medium-sized	.	TRBV11-3	TGTGCCAGCAGCTTAGGGGGGAAGGGTCAGCCCCAGCATTTT	CASSLGGKGQPQHF
TRBJ2-1	.	.	TRBV6-8	TGTGCCAGCAGGGACAGTTCCTACAATGAGCAGTTCTTC	CASRDSSYNEQFF
TRBJ2-1	.	.	TRBV6-8	TGTGCCAGCAGCAAATCACAGGGCGACGAGCAGTTCTTC	CASSKSQGDEQFF
TRBJ2-7	.	TRBD1	TRBV11-3	TGTGCCAGCAGCTTTAGGTCGGGACAGGGGGTCTACGAGCAGTACTTC	CASSFRSGQGVYEQYF
TRBJ2-7	once	TRBD1	TRBV28	TGTGCCAGCAGTTCTACAGACAGGGGCTACGAGCAGTACTTC	CASSSTDRGYEQYF
TRBJ2-6	large	.	TRBV18	TGTGCCAGCTCACCAGGGACTGGGGCCAACGTCCTGACTTTC	CASSPGTGANVLTF
TRBJ2-5	.	TRBD1	TRBV11-3	TGTGCCAGCAGCCCCCGGCAGGGGGCCCAAGAGACCCAGTACTTC	CASSPRQGAQETQYF
TRBJ1-3	few	.	TRBV30	TGTGCCTGGACAAAAAGGAGCTCTGGAAACACCATATATTTT	CAWTKRSSGNTIYF
TRBJ2-2	.	.	TRBV5-1	TGCGCCAGCAGCCCTGGGCTGATGGCGAACACCGGGGAGCTGTTTTTT	CASSPGLMANTGELFF
TRBJ2-6	.	TRBD1	TRBV30	TGTGCCTGGAGGGGATTAACTGACAGGGGGTTCCCTTCTGGCGCCAACGTCCTGACTTTC	CAWRGLTDRGFPSGANVLTF
TRBJ1-3	.	.	TRBV28	TGTGCCAGCAGTTCGTTTCTCTCTGGAAACACCATATATTTT	CASSSFLSGNTIYF
TRBJ2-3	.	TRBD2	TRBV29-1	TGCAGCGTGGTTGGTGGTCTAGCGGCCTCTAGCACAGATACGCAGTATTTT	CSVVGGLAASSTDTQYF
TRBJ2-7	.	.	TRBV18	TGTGCCAGCTCACCAGCCGGGCAGGGCTACGAGCAGTACTTC	CASSPAGQGYEQYF
TRBJ1-4	.	.	TRBV5-1	TGCGCCAGCAGCCTGGGCTGGGGGAGAACTAATGAAAAACTGTTTTTT	CASSLGWGRTNEKLFF
TRBJ1-1	medium-sized	.	TRBV11-3	TGTGCCAGCAGCTCGATTTTAGTCTCGAACACTGAAGCTTTCTTT	CASSSILVSNTEAFF
TRBJ2-7	.	TRBD1	TRBV5-1	TGCGCCAGCAGCGCCACCGGGACAGGCACCAACGAGCAGTACTTC	CASSATGTGTNEQYF
TRBJ1-1	.	TRBD1	TRBV6-8	TGTGCCATCAGAAACAGGGGGCTGAACACTGAAGCTTTCTTT	CAIRNRGLNTEAFF